Listed below are T cell receptor beta chains from one sample, sequenced in a study of control samples from healthy donors and cancer patients. Repertoires were generated with immunoSEQ multiplex PCR, while TCRdb's copy carries only in-frame clones and drops some. The sample has roughly 170,000 clones, 80% to 95% seen once. The sample comprised blood. These TCRs come from a man aged 18 to 29 in good health. Each CDR3 is given with its conserved first and last residue. A D gene is named only where the DNA matches it firmly. Not all rows give a size; the values are once, few, many and, for expanded clones, a class.

d_call	clone_size	v_call	j_call	cdr3_nt	cdr3_aa
-	-	TRBV20-1	TRBJ1-6	TGCAGTGCTAGTGTCCCCGGTCATAATTCACCCCTCCACTTT	CSASVPGHNSPLHF
TRBD1	-	TRBV7-8	TRBJ2-5	TGTGCCAGCAGCCTACCCGGGACAGGGGGGGAGACCCAGTACTTC	CASSLPGTGGETQYF
-	-	TRBV29-1	TRBJ1-5	TGCAGCGCTAGGACCGATAGCAATCAGCCCCAGCATTTT	CSARTDSNQPQHF
TRBD2	-	TRBV19	TRBJ2-7	TGTGCCAGTAGTATCTCGGCGGGGGGCCCTTACGAGCAGTACTTC	CASSISAGGPYEQYF
TRBD2	-	TRBV7-3	TRBJ2-5	TGTGCCAGCAGCGCGAGCGGGGGGGCTGTGGAGACCCAGTACTTC	CASSASGGAVETQYF
-	-	TRBV28	TRBJ1-5	TGTGCCAGCAGTTTTGCCAGGGAAAGGAAGAATCAGCCCCAGCATTTT	CASSFARERKNQPQHF
-	-	TRBV5-4	TRBJ1-5	TGTGCCAGCAGCTCGGAGAATAGCAATCAGCCCCAGCATTTT	CASSSENSNQPQHF
-	-	TRBV7-9	TRBJ2-1	TGTGCCAGCAGCTTATTCGAGGGCTCCAATGAGCAGTTCTTC	CASSLFEGSNEQFF
TRBD1	-	TRBV18	TRBJ1-1	TGTGCCAGCTCCCTCACAGGGGGGACTGAAGCTTTCTTT	CASSLTGGTEAFF
TRBD1	once	TRBV27	TRBJ1-1	TGTGCCAGCAGTACCGGGACAGAAAAAGCTTTCTTT	CASSTGTEKAFF
-	-	TRBV6-6	TRBJ2-1	TGTGCCAGCACCCCAGGAGGGGGCCCCTACAATGAGCAGTTCTTC	CASTPGGGPYNEQFF
-	-	TRBV27	TRBJ1-6	TGTGCCAGCAGTTTATCGAAGCGGGAAAATTCACCCCTCCACTTT	CASSLSKRENSPLHF
TRBD1	-	TRBV7-9	TRBJ1-5	TGTGCCAGCAGCTCCGGGACAGGGGGTATGGGCAATCAGCCCCAGCATTTT	CASSSGTGGMGNQPQHF
-	-	TRBV7-2	TRBJ1-1	TGTGCCAGCAGCTTAGAACCGTGGAACACTGAAGCTTTCTTT	CASSLEPWNTEAFF
-	-	TRBV5-1	TRBJ2-1	TGCGCCAGCAGTCTCGACGGGGCTACGGGTGGCTCCTACAATGAGCAGTTCTTC	CASSLDGATGGSYNEQFF
TRBD1	once	TRBV2	TRBJ2-6	TGTGCCAGCAGTGATAGGACAGGGGGCGCTGGGGCCAACGTCCTGACTTTC	CASSDRTGGAGANVLTF
TRBD2	-	TRBV3-1/TRBV3-2	TRBJ2-1	TGTGCCAGCAGCCAAGAGAGCGGGGGGGGTCCTCAGCAGTTCTTC	CASSQESGGGPQQFF
-	-	TRBV12-5	TRBJ1-2	TGTGCTAGTGGTTTGGTACCGGAAGGGGGACGAAGCTACACCTTC	CASGLVPEGGRSYTF
-	-	TRBV5-1	TRBJ1-6	TGCGCCAGCAGCTTGGGGGCGGGAACCCTCCACTTT	CASSLGAGTLHF
-	-	TRBV29-1	TRBJ2-7	TGCAGCGTTGGACAGGCCTACGAGCAGTACTTC	CSVGQAYEQYF